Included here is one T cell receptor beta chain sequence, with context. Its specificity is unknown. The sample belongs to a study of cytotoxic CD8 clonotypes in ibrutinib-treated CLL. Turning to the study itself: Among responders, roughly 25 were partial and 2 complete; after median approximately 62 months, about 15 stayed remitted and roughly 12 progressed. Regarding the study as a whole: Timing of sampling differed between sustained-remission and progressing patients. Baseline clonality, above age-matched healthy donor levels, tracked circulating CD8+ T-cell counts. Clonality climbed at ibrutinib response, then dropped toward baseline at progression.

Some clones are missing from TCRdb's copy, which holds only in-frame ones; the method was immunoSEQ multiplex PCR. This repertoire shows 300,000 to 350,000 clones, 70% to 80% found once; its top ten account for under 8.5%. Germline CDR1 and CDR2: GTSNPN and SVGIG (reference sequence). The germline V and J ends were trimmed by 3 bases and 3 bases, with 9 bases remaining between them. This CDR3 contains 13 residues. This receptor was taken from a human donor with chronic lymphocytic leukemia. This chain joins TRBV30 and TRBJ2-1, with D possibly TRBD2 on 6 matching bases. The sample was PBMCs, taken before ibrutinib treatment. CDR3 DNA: TGTGCCTGGAGGGTGGACTACTACAATGAGCAGTTCTTC. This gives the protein CAWRVDYYNEQFF.